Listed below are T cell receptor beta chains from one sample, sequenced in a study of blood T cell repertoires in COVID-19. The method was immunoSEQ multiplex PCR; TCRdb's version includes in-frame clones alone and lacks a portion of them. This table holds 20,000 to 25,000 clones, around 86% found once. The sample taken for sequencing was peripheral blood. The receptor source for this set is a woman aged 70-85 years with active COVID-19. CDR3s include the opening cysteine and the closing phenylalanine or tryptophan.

CASSWPGQGYEQYF TRBJ2-7 TRBV23-1
CASSGAGSYEQYF TRBJ2-7 TRBV5-4
CASTTSFTGLNTEAFF TRBJ1-1 TRBV4-2
CASSPTGTSKETQYF TRBJ2-5 TRBV6-5
CASNNRGRSGELFF TRBJ2-2 TRBV7-8
CSVVPSGGKETQYF TRBJ2-5 TRBV29-1
CASSLLGGGGDNEKLFF TRBJ1-4 TRBV7-8
CASSFSGDNQPQHF TRBJ1-5 TRBV3-1/TRBV3-2
CASRQGVGDTEAFF TRBJ1-1 TRBV7-6
CASSLGQGGEKLFF TRBJ1-4 TRBV5-1
CASSVDLGQNIQYF TRBJ2-4 TRBV9
CASSHSSRGEAFF TRBJ1-1 TRBV4-2
CASSQGQGAFAEAFF TRBJ1-1 TRBV5-4
CASSSGQGHTEAFF TRBJ1-1 TRBV7-2
CASGGGNTEAFF TRBJ1-1 TRBV28
CASSLQGPSYEQYF TRBJ2-7 TRBV7-9
CASSPPFSDTQYF TRBJ2-3 TRBV5-4
CASSLQGAHEQFF TRBJ2-1 TRBV28
CATSDPAGAGDTQYF TRBJ2-3 TRBV24-1
CASSHGPGTGHLRETQYF TRBJ2-5 TRBV2
CAISGSGQGGSEQYF TRBJ2-7 TRBV10-3
CASSYLPGSANTYEQYF TRBJ2-7 TRBV6-2/TRBV6-3
CSVGGQGNSPLHF TRBJ1-6 TRBV29-1
CASSTTLADTQYF TRBJ2-3 TRBV5-6
CASSAFGAGSNQPQHF TRBJ1-5 TRBV2
CASSLRGRNTEAFF TRBJ1-1 TRBV11-2
CASSPLDRTGELFF TRBJ2-2 TRBV3-1/TRBV3-2
CASSLVLGATDTQYF TRBJ2-3 TRBV7-3
CASSLYTNTGELFF TRBJ2-2 TRBV5-4
CASSLVVQPIQYF TRBJ2-4 TRBV13
CATSRAAGTSGGAGYEQYF TRBJ2-7 TRBV15
CASSEYQGRQETQYF TRBJ2-5 TRBV25-1
CAILLGLAGMNTGELFF TRBJ2-2 TRBV2
CASSSAGTRGIYEQFF TRBJ2-1 TRBV27
CASRSRSGRNNEQFF TRBJ2-1 TRBV2
CASSRDRGETQYF TRBJ2-5 TRBV7-3
CASSRGGRAEGYTF TRBJ1-2 TRBV4-1
CASSFVSSYEQYF TRBJ2-7 TRBV11-2
CASSLTRDRENEQFF TRBJ2-1 TRBV7-3
CSVSRRIGAGYEQYF TRBJ2-7 TRBV29-1
CASSRDRVNSPLHF TRBJ1-6 TRBV18
CSAPEYNEQFF TRBJ2-1 TRBV20-1
CASSWTSNQPQHF TRBJ1-5 TRBV6-5
CASSLRSGGQNNSPLHF TRBJ1-6 TRBV7-2
CASSPPGLAGGFSQETQYF TRBJ2-5 TRBV18